The 7 T cell receptor beta chains below all came from one sample that was sequenced in a study of cytomegalovirus exposure and HLA in healthy donors. PCR primers comprised 60 Vbeta and 13 Jbeta primers. The table came from immunoSEQ multiplex PCR; TCRdb's copy has only in-frame clones and leaves some out. The sample comprises around 150,000 clones, 60% to 80% of which are singletons, and about 0.93% rests with the top ten. The sample taken for sequencing was PBMCs. The receptors originated from a woman aged 45-65 years in good health and CMV-seropositive.

This chain connects TRBV9 to TRBJ2-1, with D unclear. The CDR3 extends over 13 amino acids. From germline, CDR1 is SGDLS and CDR2 YYNGEE. V lost 4 bases, J lost 0 bases, and 5 bases lay in between. CDR3 coding DNA: TGTGCCAGCAGCTTGAGCTCCTACAATGAGCAGTTCTTC. Translated: CASSLSSYNEQFF.

This clone was detected only a few times. The chain uses TRBV2 and TRBJ2-1; 8 bases agree with TRBD2. CDR3 length: 13 residues. With 4 bases clipped from V and 8 bases from J, the junction kept 4 bases outside the gene matches. Germline values: CDR1 SNHLY, CDR2 FYNNEI. In DNA form, the CDR3 reads TGTGCCAGCAGTGGACTAGCGCAGGATGAGCAGTTCTTC. This encodes CASSGLAQDEQFF.

Only a few counts were recorded for this clone. The V gene is TRBV10-1, the J gene TRBJ1-2; unclear D gene. The CDR3 totals 13 residues. Trimming took off 1 base at V and 2 bases at J, with 5 bases between the two ends. Germline CDR1 reads WNHNN; CDR2 reads SYGVQD (reference sequence). Here the CDR3 reads CASSEYGNYGYTF. The CDR3 DNA reads as TGCGCCAGCAGTGAGTACGGGAACTATGGCTACACCTTC.

This clone showed up just once. The V call is TRBV5-4, the J call TRBJ2-7; no definite D call. Germline loops: CDR1 SGHNT, CDR2 YYREEE (reference sequence). With 1 base removed from V and 1 base from J, the gap between germline ends came to 9 bases. The CDR3 totals 14 residues. The CDR3 protein is CASSLTPGSYEQYF. The CDR3 DNA follows: TGTGCCAGCAGCTTGACCCCAGGTTCCTACGAGCAGTACTTC.

The V call is TRBV7-8, the J call TRBJ1-2; no firm D call. The length of the CDR3 is 13 residues. Between the trimmed V and J ends, which lost 1 base and 0 bases, there was a span of 3 bases. Germline lookup yields CDR1 SGHVS and CDR2 FQNEAQ. The CDR3 spells CASSLVANYGYTF. The CDR3, as DNA: TGTGCCAGCAGCTTAGTAGCTAACTATGGCTACACCTTC.

The gene calls are TRBV6-1 and TRBJ2-7, with 8 bases identical to TRBD1. Germline trimming cut 5 bases from V and 0 bases from J; bases unmatched to any gene: 6. This CDR3 is 15 amino acids long. Germline V lookup: CDR1 MNHNS, CDR2 SASEGT. CDR3 bases: TGTGCCAGCAGTCCAAGGGACAGGCGCTCCTACGAGCAGTACTTC. It translates to CASSPRDRRSYEQYF.

The genes are TRBV10-3 and TRBJ2-3, with D maybe TRBD2 (6 bases). V lost 5 bases, J lost 3 bases, and 15 bases lay in between. This CDR3 region has 15 residues. Germline-derived CDR1 and CDR2 are ENHRY and SYGVKD. The CDR3 DNA reads as TGTGCCATCAGTACGACTAGGGATGGGACAGATACGCAGTATTTT. Translation gives CAISTTRDGTDTQYF.